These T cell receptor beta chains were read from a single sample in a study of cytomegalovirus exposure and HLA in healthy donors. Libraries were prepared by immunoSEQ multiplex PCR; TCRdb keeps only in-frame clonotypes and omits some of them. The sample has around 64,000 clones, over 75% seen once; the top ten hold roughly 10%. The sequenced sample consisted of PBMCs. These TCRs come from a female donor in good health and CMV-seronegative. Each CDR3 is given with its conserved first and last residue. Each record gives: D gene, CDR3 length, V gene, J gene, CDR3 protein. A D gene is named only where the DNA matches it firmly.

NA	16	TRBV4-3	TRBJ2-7	CASSPTFRQAAGEQYF
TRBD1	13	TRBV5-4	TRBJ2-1	CASRDTGVDEQFF
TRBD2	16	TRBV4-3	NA	CASSPVAGVLPYEQYF
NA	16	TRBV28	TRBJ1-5	CASSYGGLMSNQPQHF
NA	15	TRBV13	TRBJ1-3	CASSLGRQSGNTIYF
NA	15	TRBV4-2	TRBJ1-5	CASSQGAGGGQPQHF
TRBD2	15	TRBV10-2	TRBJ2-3	CASSLTSGVTDTQYF
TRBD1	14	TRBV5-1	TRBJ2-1	CASSYGTGANEQFF
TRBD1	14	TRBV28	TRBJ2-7	CASIRDRGSYEQYF
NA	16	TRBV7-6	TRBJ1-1	CASSLLGSGAGAHAFF
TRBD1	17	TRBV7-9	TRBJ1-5	CASSLTTGGGNNQPQHF
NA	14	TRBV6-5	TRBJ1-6	CASSYRGQNSPLHF
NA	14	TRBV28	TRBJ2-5	CASSRPGLQETQYF
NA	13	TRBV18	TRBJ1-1	CASSPEMNTEAFF
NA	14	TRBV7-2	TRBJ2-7	CASSAGLSSYEQYF
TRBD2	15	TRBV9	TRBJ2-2	CASSAMRGGNGELFF
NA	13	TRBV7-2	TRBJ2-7	CASSQQGTHEQYF
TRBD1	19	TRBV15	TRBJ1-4	CATSTELFGQGQSYEKLFF
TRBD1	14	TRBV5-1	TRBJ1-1	CASSLPTGGTEAFF
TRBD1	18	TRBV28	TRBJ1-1	CASSLFGTGLFMNTEAFF
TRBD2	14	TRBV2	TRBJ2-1	CASKGLASYNEQFF
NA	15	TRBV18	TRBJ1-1	CASSPPYSLRGEAFF
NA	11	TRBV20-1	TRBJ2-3	CSALSGVRTYF
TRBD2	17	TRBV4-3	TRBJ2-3	CASSQAWTSGRGGTQYF
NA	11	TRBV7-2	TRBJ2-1	CASSLAAEQFF
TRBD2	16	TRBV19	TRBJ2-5	CASSTMAAGGQETQYF
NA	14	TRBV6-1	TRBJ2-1	CASSEALLFNEQFF
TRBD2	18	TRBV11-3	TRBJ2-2	CASSLDHGGSANTGELFF
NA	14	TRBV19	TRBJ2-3	CASSIEGGSDTQYF
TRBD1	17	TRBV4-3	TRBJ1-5	CASSQERTGKNNQPQHF
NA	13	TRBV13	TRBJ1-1	CASSLDTYTEAFF
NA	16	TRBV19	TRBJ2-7	CASSISAMGHLSSQYF
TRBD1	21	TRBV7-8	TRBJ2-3	CASSLARLTGWTMRGTDTQYF
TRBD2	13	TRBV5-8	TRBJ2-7	CASTHRTSYEQYF
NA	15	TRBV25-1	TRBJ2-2	CASTSFAEGGGELFF
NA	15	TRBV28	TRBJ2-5	CASSPDRVGGETQYF
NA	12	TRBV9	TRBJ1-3	CASNPGGNTIYF
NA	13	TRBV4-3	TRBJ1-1	CASSQMGPGRAFF
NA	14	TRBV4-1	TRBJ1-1	CASSHPGENTEAFF
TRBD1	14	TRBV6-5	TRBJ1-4	CASSITGGFEKLFF
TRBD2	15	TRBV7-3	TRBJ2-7	CASSPLAGGGYEQYF
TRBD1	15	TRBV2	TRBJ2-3	CASSQDRGRSDTQYF
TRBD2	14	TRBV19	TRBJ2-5	CASSIAGSGETQYF
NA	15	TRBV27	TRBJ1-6	CASRTGSSYNSPLHF
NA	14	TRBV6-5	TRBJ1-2	CASSYSSDSYGYTF
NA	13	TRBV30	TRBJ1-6	CAWSVRGRSPLHF
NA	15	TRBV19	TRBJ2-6	CASSRGHSGANGLTF
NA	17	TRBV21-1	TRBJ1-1	CASSKGEGGAQDTEAFF
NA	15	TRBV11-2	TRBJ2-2	CASSLKYRNTGELFF
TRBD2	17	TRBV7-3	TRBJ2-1	CASSPRGGAGGANEQFF
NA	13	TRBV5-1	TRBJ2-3	CASSLPAGDTQYF
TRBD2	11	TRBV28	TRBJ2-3	CASSGRDTQYF
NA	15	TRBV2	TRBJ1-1	CASSGLTLVGTEAFF
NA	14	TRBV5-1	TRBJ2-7	CASGSFPGNYEQYF
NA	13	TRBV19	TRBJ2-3	CASSIKLVDTQYF
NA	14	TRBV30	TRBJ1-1	CAWKSGLVNTEAFF